This T cell receptor beta chain was retrieved from a study of PD-1 blockade in mismatch repair-deficient tumors. Sequencing was performed with immunoSEQ multiplex PCR; in TCRdb, only in-frame clones are kept and a portion is missing. Of around 100,000 clones listed, 82% are singletons. The CDR3 is 15 residues long. Trimming took 7 bases from V and 5 from J, leaving 19 bases between them. Germline V lookup: CDR1 SGHTS, CDR2 YDEGEE. This TCR was recovered from an adult with mismatch repair-deficient cancer. The starting material was peripheral blood, obtained 30 to 36 weeks after starting pembrolizumab. The chain has TRBV5-8 and TRBJ2-1; D is undetermined. The chain's CDR3 is CASRPPRTFNNEQFF. CDR3 DNA: TGTGCCAGCCGACCCCCGCGGACCTTTAACAATGAGCAGTTCTTC. The variable domain in full, completed from reference TRBV5-8 and TRBJ2-1, reads EAGVTQSPTHLIKTRGQQATLRCSPISGHTSVYWYQQALGLGLQFLLWYDEGEERNRGNFPPRFSGRQFPNYSSELNVNALELEDSALYLCASRPPRTFNNEQFFGPGTRLTVL.